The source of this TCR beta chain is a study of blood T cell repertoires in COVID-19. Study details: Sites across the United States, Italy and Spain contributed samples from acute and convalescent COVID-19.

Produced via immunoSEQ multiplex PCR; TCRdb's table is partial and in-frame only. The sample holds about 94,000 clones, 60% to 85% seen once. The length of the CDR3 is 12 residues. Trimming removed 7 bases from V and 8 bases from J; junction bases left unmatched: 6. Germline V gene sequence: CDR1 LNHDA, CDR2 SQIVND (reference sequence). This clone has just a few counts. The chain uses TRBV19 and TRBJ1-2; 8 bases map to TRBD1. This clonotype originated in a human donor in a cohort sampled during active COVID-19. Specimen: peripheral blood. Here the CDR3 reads CASNRQGSGYTF. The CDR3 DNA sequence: TGTGCCAGTAACCGACAGGGGAGCGGCTACACCTTC.